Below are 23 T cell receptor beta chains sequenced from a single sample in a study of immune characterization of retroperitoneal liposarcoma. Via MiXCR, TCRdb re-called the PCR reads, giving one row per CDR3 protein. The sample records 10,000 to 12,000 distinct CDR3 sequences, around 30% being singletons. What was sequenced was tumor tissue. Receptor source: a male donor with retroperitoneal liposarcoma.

The CDR3 loop is CASSLSDTDTQYF. CDR3 nucleotides: TGTGCCAGCAGTCTCAGCGACACAGATACGCAGTATTTT. This sequence joins TRBV27 and TRBJ2-3; D gene uncertain. Deletions cut 5 bases from V and 2 bases from J, with 8 bases between. The CDR3 extends over 13 amino acids. The germline CDR1 and CDR2 sequences are MNHEY and SMNVEV (reference sequence).

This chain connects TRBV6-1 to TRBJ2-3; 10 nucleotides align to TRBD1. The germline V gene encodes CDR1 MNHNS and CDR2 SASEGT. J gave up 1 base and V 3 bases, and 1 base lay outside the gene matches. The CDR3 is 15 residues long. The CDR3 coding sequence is TGTGCCAGCAGTGATGGGACAGGGGGCACAGATACGCAGTATTTT. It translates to CASSDGTGGTDTQYF.

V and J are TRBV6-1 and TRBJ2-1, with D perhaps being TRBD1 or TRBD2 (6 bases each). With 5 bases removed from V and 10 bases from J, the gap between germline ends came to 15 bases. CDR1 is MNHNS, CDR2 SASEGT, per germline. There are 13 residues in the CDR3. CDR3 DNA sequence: TGTGCCAGCAGTCTCAAGGGGGGAGACGAGCAGTTCTTC. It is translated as CASSLKGGDEQFF.

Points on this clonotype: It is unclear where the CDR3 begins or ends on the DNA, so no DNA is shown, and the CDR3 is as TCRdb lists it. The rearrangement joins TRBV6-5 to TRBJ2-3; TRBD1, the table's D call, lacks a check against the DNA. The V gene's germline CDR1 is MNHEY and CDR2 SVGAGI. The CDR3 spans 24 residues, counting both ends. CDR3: CASMMGRYNSPLHFGTAGGDTQYF.

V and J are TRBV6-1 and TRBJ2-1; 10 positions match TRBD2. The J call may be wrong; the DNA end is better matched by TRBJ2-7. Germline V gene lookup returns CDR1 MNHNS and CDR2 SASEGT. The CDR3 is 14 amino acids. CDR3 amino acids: CASSRLAGVNEQYF. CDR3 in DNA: TGTGCCAGCAGCAGGCTAGCGGGAGTTAATGAGCAGTACTTC.

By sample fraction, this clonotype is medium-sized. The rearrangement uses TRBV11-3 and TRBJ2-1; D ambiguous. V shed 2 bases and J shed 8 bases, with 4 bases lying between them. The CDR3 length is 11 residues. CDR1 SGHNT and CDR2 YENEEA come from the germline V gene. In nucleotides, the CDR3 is TGTGCCAGCAGCTTAACCCATGAGCAGTTCTTC. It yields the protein CASSLTHEQFF.

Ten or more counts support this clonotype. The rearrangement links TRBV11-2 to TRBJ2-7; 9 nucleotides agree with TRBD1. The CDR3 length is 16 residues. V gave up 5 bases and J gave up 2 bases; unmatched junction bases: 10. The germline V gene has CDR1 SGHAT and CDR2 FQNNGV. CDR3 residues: CASSPGTGLPPYEQYF. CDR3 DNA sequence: TGTGCCAGCAGCCCCGGGACAGGGCTACCACCCTACGAGCAGTACTTC.

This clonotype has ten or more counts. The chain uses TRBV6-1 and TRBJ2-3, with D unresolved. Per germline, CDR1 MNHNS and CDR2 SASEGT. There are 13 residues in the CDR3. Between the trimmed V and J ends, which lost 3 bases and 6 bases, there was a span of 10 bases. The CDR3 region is CASSESWLDTQYF. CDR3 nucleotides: TGTGCCAGCAGTGAGAGCTGGCTTGATACGCAGTATTTT.

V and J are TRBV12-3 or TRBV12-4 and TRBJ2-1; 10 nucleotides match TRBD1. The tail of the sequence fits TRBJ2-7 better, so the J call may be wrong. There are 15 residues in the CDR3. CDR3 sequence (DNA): TGTGCCAGCAGTTTGACAGGGGGCACCTACAATGAGCAGTACTTC. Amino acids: CASSLTGGTYNEQYF.

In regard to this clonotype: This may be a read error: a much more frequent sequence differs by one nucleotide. CDR3 amino acids: CASSLRGVRAINEQFF. CDR3 DNA: TGTGCCAGCAGTTTAAGGGGGGTCAGGGCCATCAATGAGCAGTTCTTC. The gene calls are TRBV27 and TRBJ2-1; D could derive from TRBD1 or TRBD2 (6 bases each). CDR3 length equals 16 residues. Germline V gene sequence: CDR1 MNHEY, CDR2 SMNVEV (reference sequence). Trimming shortened V by 2 bases and J by 6 bases, and 17 bases separated the two germline ends.

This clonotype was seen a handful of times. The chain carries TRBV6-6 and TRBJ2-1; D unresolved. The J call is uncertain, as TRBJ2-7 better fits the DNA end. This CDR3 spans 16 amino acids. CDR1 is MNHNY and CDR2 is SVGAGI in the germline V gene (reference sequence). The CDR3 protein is CASSYSNGPYHNEQYF. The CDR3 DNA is TGTGCCAGCAGTTACTCGAATGGACCTTACCACAATGAGCAGTACTTC.

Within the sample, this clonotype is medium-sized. The CDR3 DNA reads as TGTGCCAGCGGAGGGTTAGACGCAGATACGCAGTATTTT. Translated: CASGGLDADTQYF. The chain links TRBV6-1 to TRBJ2-3; weak D call: TRBD2 (6 bases). CDR1 MNHNS and CDR2 SASEGT come from the germline V gene. V lost 8 bases and J lost 4, with 13 bases in between. There are 13 residues in the CDR3.

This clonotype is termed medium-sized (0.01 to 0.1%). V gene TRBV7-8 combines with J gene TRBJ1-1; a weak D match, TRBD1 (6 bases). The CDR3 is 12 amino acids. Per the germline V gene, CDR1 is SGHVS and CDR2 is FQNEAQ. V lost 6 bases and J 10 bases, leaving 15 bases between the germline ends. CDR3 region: CASSFPGGAAFF. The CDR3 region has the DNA TGTGCCAGCAGTTTCCCCGGGGGGGCAGCTTTCTTT.

CDR3 coding DNA: TGTGCCAGCAGTGAATATGGTAATCAGCCCCAGCATTTT. This translates into CASSEYGNQPQHF. This sequence joins TRBV25-1 and TRBJ1-5, with no clear D. The CDR3 is made up of 13 amino acids. The V end lost 0 bases, the J end lost 4 bases, and 4 bases lay between the germline ends. Germline V CDR1 and CDR2: MGHDK, SYGVNS.

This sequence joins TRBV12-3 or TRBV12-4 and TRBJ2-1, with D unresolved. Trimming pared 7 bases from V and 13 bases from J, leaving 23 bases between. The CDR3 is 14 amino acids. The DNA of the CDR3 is TGTGCCAGCACCACGGCGAACGGCGCACAGACCCAGTTCTTC. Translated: CASTTANGAQTQFF.

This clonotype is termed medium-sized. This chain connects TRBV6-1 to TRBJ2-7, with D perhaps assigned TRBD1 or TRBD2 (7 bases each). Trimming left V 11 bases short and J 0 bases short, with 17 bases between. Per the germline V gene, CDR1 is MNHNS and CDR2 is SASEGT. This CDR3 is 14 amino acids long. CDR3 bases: TGTGCCTCGGTGGGGGGGGACAGCTCCTACGAGCAGTACTTC. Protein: CASVGGDSSYEQYF.

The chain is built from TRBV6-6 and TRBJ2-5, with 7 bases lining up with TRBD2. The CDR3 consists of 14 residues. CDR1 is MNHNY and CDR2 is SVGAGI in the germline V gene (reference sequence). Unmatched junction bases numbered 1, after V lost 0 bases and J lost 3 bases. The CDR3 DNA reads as TGTGCCAGCAGTTACTCCAGCGGGAAAGAGACCCAGTACTTC. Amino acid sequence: CASSYSSGKETQYF.

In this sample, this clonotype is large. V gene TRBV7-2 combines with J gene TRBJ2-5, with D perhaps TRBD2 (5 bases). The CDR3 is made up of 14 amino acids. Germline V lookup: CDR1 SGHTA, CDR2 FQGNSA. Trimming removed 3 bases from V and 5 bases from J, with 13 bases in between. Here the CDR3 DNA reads TGTGCCAGCAGCTTTGGGCAGCCGGGGGAGACCCAGTACTTC. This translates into CASSFGQPGETQYF.

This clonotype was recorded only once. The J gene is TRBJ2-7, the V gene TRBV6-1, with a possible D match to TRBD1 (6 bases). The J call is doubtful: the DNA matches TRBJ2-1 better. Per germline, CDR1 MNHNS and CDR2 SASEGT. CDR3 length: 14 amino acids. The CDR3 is CASSEGSGAHEQFF. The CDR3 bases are TGTGCCAGCAGTGAAGGGTCAGGGGCCCATGAGCAGTTCTTC.

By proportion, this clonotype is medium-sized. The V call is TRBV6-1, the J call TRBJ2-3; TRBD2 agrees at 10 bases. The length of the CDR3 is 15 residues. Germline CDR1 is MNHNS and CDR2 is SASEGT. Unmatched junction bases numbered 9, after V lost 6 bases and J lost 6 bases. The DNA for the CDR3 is TGTGCCAGCAGACAGGGAAGCGGGAGGGGCGATACGCAGTATTTT. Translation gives CASRQGSGRGDTQYF.

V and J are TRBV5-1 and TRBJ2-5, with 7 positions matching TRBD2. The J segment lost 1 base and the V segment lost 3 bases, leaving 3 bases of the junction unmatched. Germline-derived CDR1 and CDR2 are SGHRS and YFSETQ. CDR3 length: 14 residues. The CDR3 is CASSWGLPQETQYF. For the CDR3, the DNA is TGCGCCAGCAGCTGGGGACTACCCCAAGAGACCCAGTACTTC.

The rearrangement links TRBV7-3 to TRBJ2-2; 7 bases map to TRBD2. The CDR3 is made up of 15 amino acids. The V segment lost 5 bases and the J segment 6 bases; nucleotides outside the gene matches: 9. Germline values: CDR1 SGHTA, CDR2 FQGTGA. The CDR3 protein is CASSGLDREAGELFF. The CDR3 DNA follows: TGTGCCAGCAGCGGCCTCGACCGGGAGGCCGGGGAGCTGTTTTTT. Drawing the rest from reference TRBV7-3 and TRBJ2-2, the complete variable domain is GAGVSQTPSNKVTEKGKYVELRCDPISGHTALYWYRQSLGQGPEFLIYFQGTGAADDSGLPNDRFFAVRPEGSVSTLKIQRTERGDSAVYLCASSGLDREAGELFFGEGSRLTVL.

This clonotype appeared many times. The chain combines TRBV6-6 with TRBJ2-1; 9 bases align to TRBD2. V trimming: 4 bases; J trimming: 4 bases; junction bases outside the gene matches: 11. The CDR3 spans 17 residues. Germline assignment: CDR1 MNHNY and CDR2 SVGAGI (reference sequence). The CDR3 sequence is CASSSRRKLAGYNEQFF. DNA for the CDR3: TGTGCCAGCAGTTCCCGCCGGAAGCTAGCGGGGTACAATGAGCAGTTCTTC.